The 12 T cell receptor beta chains given below trace back to one sample, sequenced in a study of blood T cells in healthy people across ages. With a J-beta primer mix and a sample-barcoded 5' primer, a second PCR ran roughly 6 to 11 cycles. From the 5' RACE reads, TCRdb called clonotypes with MiXCR, one entry per CDR3 protein. This table holds some 710,000 distinct CDR3 sequences, about 42% found once. Input material: blood. All receptors come from a man older than 75 in good health.

The chain joins TRBV19 to TRBJ1-1; a weak D match, TRBD1 (6 bases). This CDR3 comprises 14 residues. V dropped 8 bases and J dropped 0 bases, with 13 bases sitting between them. CDR1 is LNHDA and CDR2 is SQIVND in the germline V gene (reference sequence). The CDR3 DNA is TGTGCCAGTCGGACAGACTCCGTGAACACTGAAGCTTTCTTT. It codes for CASRTDSVNTEAFF.

This clonotype was counted between two and nine times. Here the CDR3 DNA reads TGTGCCAGCAGCTCTACGCAACGGTTAAAGCAGTACTTC. It encodes CASSSTQRLKQYF. The chain links TRBV7-9 to TRBJ2-7; D is undetermined. The CDR3 consists of 13 residues. Germline values: CDR1 SEHNR, CDR2 FQNEAQ (reference sequence). V lost 4 bases and J 8 bases, leaving 15 bases between the germline ends.

The chain couples TRBV29-1 to TRBJ2-7; a weak D match, TRBD2 (6 bases). Trimming cost V 6 bases and J 1 base, with 10 bases left between them. In germline, CDR1 is SQVTM, CDR2 ANQGSEA. This CDR3 is built from 12 residues. CDR3 region: CSVAGLSYEQYF. The DNA of the CDR3 is TGCAGCGTCGCGGGGCTTTCCTACGAGCAGTACTTC.

The chain recombines TRBV6-6 with TRBJ2-3, with D hard to call. The CDR3 is 17 residues long. The V and J ends lost 6 bases and 4 bases respectively, with 23 bases between them. In germline, CDR1 is MNHNY, CDR2 SVGAGI (reference sequence). CDR3 coding DNA: TGTGCCAGCAGCCCCCCCCCACGCGGAATTGGGCCAGATACGCAGTATTTT. It encodes CASSPPPRGIGPDTQYF.

About this clonotype itself: Given a much more abundant clone one base away, this may be a read error. The J gene is TRBJ2-5, the V gene TRBV7-6; unclear D gene. The J call is doubtful: the DNA matches TRBJ2-7 better. The CDR3 consists of 14 residues. The germline CDR1 and CDR2 sequences are SGHVS and FNYEAQ. The DNA for the CDR3 is TGTACCAGCAGCTTAGCCCCAGCGCACTACGAGCAGTACTTC. As protein: CTSSLAPAHYEQYF.

This sequence joins TRBV28 and TRBJ1-2; no clear D gene. Between the trimmed V and J ends, which lost 6 bases and 8 bases, there was a span of 13 bases. Germline loops: CDR1 MDHEN, CDR2 SYDVKM. This CDR3 is built from 12 residues. CDR3: CASRPKGQGYTF. The DNA for the CDR3 is TGTGCCAGCAGGCCTAAAGGGCAAGGCTACACCTTC.

This clonotype appeared a few times. The chain is built from TRBV11-1 and TRBJ2-7; no firm D call. The V end was cut by 4 bases, the J end by 6 bases, with 7 bases between. CDR3 length: 11 residues. Germline CDR1 and CDR2: SGHAT and FQDESV (reference sequence). The CDR3 sequence is CASSYDSEQYF. CDR3 nucleotide sequence: TGTGCCAGCAGCTACGACTCCGAGCAGTACTTC. The variable domain in full, with the rest retrieved from reference TRBV11-1 and TRBJ2-7, is EAEVAQSPRYKITEKSQAVAFWCDPISGHATLYWYRQILGQGPELLVQFQDESVVDDSQLPKDRFSAERLKGVDSTLKIQPAELGDSAMYLCASSYDSEQYFGPGTRLTVT.

Only one count was recorded for this clonotype. The V call is TRBV3-1, the J call TRBJ2-2; either TRBD1 or TRBD2 may fit D (5 bases each). V was shortened by 4 bases and J by 0 bases, with 12 bases between the two germline ends. The germline V gene has CDR1 LGHDT and CDR2 YNNKEL (reference sequence). CDR3 length: 16 residues. Here the CDR3 DNA reads TGTGCCAGCAGCCCCCCGACAGCGGCGAACACCGGGGAGCTGTTTTTT. Amino acid sequence: CASSPPTAANTGELFF.

Only one count was recorded for this clonotype. The chain recombines TRBV10-2 with TRBJ2-1; TRBD1 matches 7 bases. The germline V gene encodes CDR1 WSHSY and CDR2 SAAADI. This CDR3 spans 11 amino acids. The junction had 4 bases not matched to a gene; V was cut back by 8 bases and J by 9 bases. The CDR3 spells CASLDRLEQFF. In DNA form, the CDR3 reads TGCGCCAGCCTGGACAGGCTTGAGCAGTTCTTC.

This clonotype was detected a few times. The chain links TRBV5-6 to TRBJ2-3, with D uncertain. The CDR3 has 14 amino acids. Per the germline V gene, CDR1 is SGHDT and CDR2 is YYEEEE. Trimming shortened V by 2 bases and J by 7 bases, and 14 bases separated the two germline ends. The CDR3 spells CASSFGPGRNTQYF. In nucleotides, the CDR3 is TGTGCCAGCAGCTTTGGGCCCGGAAGGAATACGCAGTATTTT.

This chain joins TRBV5-6 and TRBJ2-3; D possibly uses TRBD1 or TRBD2 (5 bases each). The V and J ends lost 4 bases and 8 bases respectively, with 17 bases between them. The CDR3 totals 14 residues. Germline assignment: CDR1 SGHDT and CDR2 YYEEEE. The CDR3 coding sequence is TGTGCCAGCAGCCTGGGGTCGATTGGGGGTACGCAGTATTTT. Translating it yields CASSLGSIGGTQYF.

In this sample, this clonotype turned up a few times. The rearrangement uses TRBV2 and TRBJ2-3, with 7 bases identical to TRBD1. The CDR3 covers 13 residues. Germline V gives CDR1 SNHLY, CDR2 FYNNEI. V lost 8 bases, J lost 0 bases, and 2 bases stayed unmatched. The CDR3 bases are TGTGCCAGCGGGGACAGAAGCACAGATACGCAGTATTTT. Translating it yields CASGDRSTDTQYF.